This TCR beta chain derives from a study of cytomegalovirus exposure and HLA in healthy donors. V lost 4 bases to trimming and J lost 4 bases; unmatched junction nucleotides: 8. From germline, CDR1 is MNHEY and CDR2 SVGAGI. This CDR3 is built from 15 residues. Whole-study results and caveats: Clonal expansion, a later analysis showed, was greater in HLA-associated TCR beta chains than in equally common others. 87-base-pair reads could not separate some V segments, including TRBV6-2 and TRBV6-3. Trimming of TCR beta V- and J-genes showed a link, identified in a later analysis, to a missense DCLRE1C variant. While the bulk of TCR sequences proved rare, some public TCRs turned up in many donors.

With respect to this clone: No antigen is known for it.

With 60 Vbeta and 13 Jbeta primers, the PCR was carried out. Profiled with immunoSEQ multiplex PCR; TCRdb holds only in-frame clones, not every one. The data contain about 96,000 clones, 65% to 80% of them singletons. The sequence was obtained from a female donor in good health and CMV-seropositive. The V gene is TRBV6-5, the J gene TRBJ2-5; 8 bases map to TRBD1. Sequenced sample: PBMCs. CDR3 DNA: TGTGCCAGCAGTTTCCAAGGACAGGGTGTAGAGACCCAGTACTTC. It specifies CASSFQGQGVETQYF.